What follows are 27 T cell receptor beta chains derived from one specimen sequenced in a study of CD8+ T cells in alopecia areata. Treatment indicated: oral pan-JAK inhibitor, 5-10 mg twice daily. As the sequencing template, cDNA was produced by extracting RNA and reverse transcribing it. Clones were read by immunoSEQ multiplex PCR, and TCRdb kept only the in-frame ones, dropping some. Here the sample spans approximately 210,000 clones, roughly 40% being singletons. Sequencing was performed on CD4+ T cells sorted from blood, taken at approximately week 36, from a patient treated with tofacitinib. These receptors all stem from a human donor with alopecia areata.

V gene TRBV5-1 combines with J gene TRBJ2-1, with a possible D match to TRBD1 (6 bases). CDR1 is SGHRS, CDR2 YFSETQ, per germline. V lost 0 bases, J lost 6 bases, and 10 bases lay in between. There are 14 residues in the CDR3. In DNA form, the CDR3 reads TGCGCCAGCAGCTTGGCCACACAGGGCAATGAGCAGTTCTTC. Protein: CASSLATQGNEQFF.

The chain has TRBV6-5 and TRBJ2-5; either TRBD1 or TRBD2 may fit D (5 bases each). This CDR3 contains 13 residues. Per germline, CDR1 MNHEY and CDR2 SVGAGI. V gave up 2 bases and J gave up 7 bases, with 11 bases separating them. CDR3 residues: CASSYEGGGTQYF. DNA for the CDR3: TGTGCCAGCAGTTACGAGGGTGGGGGGACCCAGTACTTC.

The V and J genes are TRBV30 and TRBJ1-6; unclear D gene. Germline V gene sequence: CDR1 GTSNPN, CDR2 SVGIG (reference sequence). This CDR3 spans 14 amino acids. V was pared by 0 bases and J by 5 bases, with 8 bases between. The CDR3 is CAWSVGQNNSPLHF. The CDR3 DNA is TGTGCCTGGAGTGTGGGCCAAAATAATTCACCCCTCCACTTT.

This chain connects TRBV15 to TRBJ2-7, with 7 nucleotides matching TRBD1. J was trimmed by 6 bases and V by 5 bases; bases with no gene match: 7. The CDR3 is made up of 13 amino acids. CDR1 is LNHNV, CDR2 YYDKDF, per germline (reference sequence). In DNA, the CDR3 is TGTGCCACCAGCTCCGAGACAGGGCGCGAGCAGTACTTC. Its protein product is CATSSETGREQYF.

This clone was seen a handful of times. The V call is TRBV14, the J call TRBJ2-2; D unclear. V was shortened by 5 bases and J by 2 bases, with 12 bases between the two germline ends. CDR1 is SGHDN, CDR2 FVKESK, per germline. The CDR3 extends over 15 amino acids. Here the CDR3 DNA reads TGTGCCAGCAGCGCAAGCCCCAGAAACACCGGGGAGCTGTTTTTT. Amino acids: CASSASPRNTGELFF.

This chain connects TRBV30 to TRBJ2-1, with D unclear. Germline V gene data show CDR1 as GTSNPN and CDR2 as SVGIG (reference sequence). The CDR3 is 11 amino acids. Trimming stripped 0 bases from V and 15 bases from J, with 12 bases between. CDR3 sequence: CAWSVTMARFF. CDR3 sequence (DNA): TGTGCCTGGAGTGTTACTATGGCTAGGTTCTTC.

V is TRBV9 and J is TRBJ2-3, with a possible D match to TRBD1 (6 bases). Trimming pared 0 bases from V and 2 bases from J, leaving 13 bases between. The CDR3 consists of 16 residues. Per the germline V gene, CDR1 is SGDLS and CDR2 is YYNGEE. The CDR3 sequence is CASSVGGQSFTDTQYF. In DNA form, the CDR3 reads TGTGCCAGCAGCGTAGGTGGACAGTCTTTCACAGATACGCAGTATTTT.

This clone was detected only a few times. This chain connects TRBV7-3 to TRBJ2-1; weak D call: TRBD2 (5 bases). The CDR3 extends over 18 amino acids. V was shortened by 5 bases and J by 2 bases, with 22 bases between the two germline ends. The germline CDR1 and CDR2 sequences are SGHTA and FQGTGA. CDR3: CASSPIPTRKLTYNEQFF. Written as DNA, the CDR3 is TGTGCCAGCAGCCCAATTCCTACTAGGAAACTTACCTACAATGAGCAGTTCTTC.

J is TRBJ2-1 and V is TRBV30; the D gene is possibly TRBD2 (5 bases). This CDR3 has 15 amino acids. Trimming took off 5 bases at V and 5 bases at J, with 19 bases between the two ends. Germline loops: CDR1 GTSNPN, CDR2 SVGIG (reference sequence). Here the CDR3 reads CAWAGEYRENNEQFF. The DNA for the CDR3 is TGTGCCTGGGCCGGGGAGTACCGTGAAAACAATGAGCAGTTCTTC. The complete variable domain, with remaining parts taken from reference TRBV30 and TRBJ2-1, reads SQTIHQWPATLVQPVGSPLSLECTVEGTSNPNLYWYRQAAGRGLQLLFYSVGIGQISSEVPQNLSASRPQDRQFILSSKKLLLSDSGFYLCAWAGEYRENNEQFFGPGTRLTVL.

In its sample, this clone was seen many times. V is TRBV7-8 and J is TRBJ2-7; D possibly corresponds to TRBD1 (6 bases). This CDR3 contains 14 residues. V was pared by 2 bases and J by 2 bases, with 10 bases between. Germline loops: CDR1 SGHVS, CDR2 FQNEAQ. CDR3 DNA: TGTGCCAGCAGCTTAATCCAGGGGCCCTACGAGCAGTACTTC. The encoded protein is CASSLIQGPYEQYF.

This clone was detected many times. The V and J genes are TRBV5-1 and TRBJ2-2; D possibly uses TRBD1 or TRBD2 (5 bases each). The CDR3 is made up of 15 amino acids. Germline V gene lookup returns CDR1 SGHRS and CDR2 YFSETQ. Between the trimmed V and J ends, which lost 2 bases and 2 bases, there was a span of 10 bases. In nucleotides, the CDR3 is TGCGCCAGCAGCTTATCGGGGCGTAACACCGGGGAGCTGTTTTTT. As protein: CASSLSGRNTGELFF.

As to this clone: This specimen includes other DNA sequences encoding the same CDR3. This rearrangement joins TRBV29-1 to TRBJ2-6; D gene unclear. V was trimmed by 6 bases and J by 4 bases, leaving 10 bases between them. Germline V gene lookup returns CDR1 SQVTM and CDR2 ANQGSEA. This CDR3 is built from 13 residues. CDR3 sequence (DNA): TGCAGCGTCGACGGGTCGGGGGCCAACGTCCTGACTTTC. This gives the protein CSVDGSGANVLTF.

The V gene is TRBV11-2, the J gene TRBJ2-5; weak D call: TRBD1 (6 bases). The CDR3 contains 13 residues. Germline CDR1 and CDR2: SGHAT and FQNNGV. Deletions cut 5 bases from V and 2 bases from J, with 9 bases between. The DNA of the CDR3 is TGTGCCAGCAGCGGGACAACGCAAGAGACCCAGTACTTC. Protein: CASSGTTQETQYF.

V usage is TRBV11-2 and J usage is TRBJ2-7; 9 bases line up with TRBD1. The V and J ends lost 3 bases and 4 bases, in that order; junction bases with no gene match: 1. This CDR3 spans 13 amino acids. CDR1 is SGHAT, CDR2 FQNNGV, per germline. CDR3 nucleotide sequence: TGTGCCAGCAGCTTGGACAGGGGTTACGAGCAGTACTTC. Translated: CASSLDRGYEQYF.

This clone was detected ten times or more. The chain combines TRBV29-1 with TRBJ2-3, with D unclear. The length of the CDR3 is 13 residues. Between the trimmed V and J ends, which lost 4 bases and 6 bases, there was a span of 14 bases. Per germline, CDR1 SQVTM and CDR2 ANQGSEA. The CDR3 is CSVGIGSLDTQYF. Written as DNA, the CDR3 is TGCAGCGTTGGAATAGGGTCCCTCGATACGCAGTATTTT.

This clone showed up just once. The CDR3 loop is CASRAPWPDTQYF. The CDR3 DNA follows: TGTGCCAGCAGGGCCCCATGGCCAGATACGCAGTATTTT. The chain joins TRBV6-1 to TRBJ2-3; D unresolved. CDR3 length equals 13 residues. The V and J ends lost 6 bases and 4 bases respectively, with 11 bases between them. Germline-derived CDR1 and CDR2 are MNHNS and SASEGT.

The rearrangement joins TRBV29-1 to TRBJ2-1, with a weak D call TRBD2 (5 bases). The V and J ends lost 4 bases and 6 bases respectively, with 22 bases between them. CDR1 SQVTM and CDR2 ANQGSEA come from the germline V gene. CDR3 length: 16 residues. The CDR3: CSVAPGLSEHRNEQFF. CDR3 DNA sequence: TGCAGCGTTGCCCCTGGACTCTCGGAGCACCGCAATGAGCAGTTCTTC.

This clone showed up just a few times. The gene calls are TRBV5-4 and TRBJ2-3; the match to TRBD1 covers 9 bases. CDR1 and CDR2 from the germline V gene are SGHNT and YYREEE (reference sequence). The CDR3 runs to 15 residues. V was pared by 3 bases and J by 3 bases, with 5 bases of the junction left unmatched. CDR3 sequence reads: CASSSTGQGTDTQYF. CDR3 DNA: TGTGCCAGCAGCTCTACGGGACAGGGAACAGATACGCAGTATTTT.

CDR3 residues: CAIRTSGSSEQYF. For the CDR3, the DNA is TGTGCCATCCGGACTAGCGGGAGCTCCGAGCAGTACTTC. The chain couples TRBV6-5 to TRBJ2-7; 13 nucleotides agree with TRBD2. There are 13 residues in the CDR3. With V trimmed by 10 bases and J by 6 bases, 6 bases remained unmatched. The germline gives CDR1 MNHEY, CDR2 SVGAGI.

J is TRBJ2-1 and V is TRBV2, with TRBD1 matching 8 bases. The CDR3 runs to 13 residues. V dropped 8 bases and J dropped 2; count of bases not matched to a gene: 2. CDR1 is SNHLY, CDR2 FYNNEI, per germline. For the CDR3, the DNA is TGTGCCAGCGGGACAGGAGCCTACAATGAGCAGTTCTTC. Encoded protein: CASGTGAYNEQFF.

This clone has a single count. The chain uses TRBV6-6 and TRBJ2-5; the D gene is possibly TRBD1 (6 bases). The V end lost 8 bases, the J end lost 1 base, and 8 bases lay between the germline ends. There are 12 residues in the CDR3. Germline lookup yields CDR1 MNHNY and CDR2 SVGAGI (reference sequence). The CDR3 is CASGQSQETQYF. CDR3 DNA: TGTGCCAGCGGACAGTCCCAAGAGACCCAGTACTTC.

The V and J genes are TRBV7-2 and TRBJ2-1, with 15 bases aligning to TRBD2. V lost 5 bases to trimming and J lost 6 bases; unmatched junction nucleotides: 2. Germline lookup yields CDR1 SGHTA and CDR2 FQGNSA. The length of the CDR3 is 15 residues. CDR3 DNA: TGTGCCAGCAGCGGACTAGCGGGAGGGCGCAATGAGCAGTTCTTC. It codes for CASSGLAGGRNEQFF.

This clone was recorded only once. The chain couples TRBV20-1 to TRBJ2-2; unclear D gene. This CDR3 has 11 residues. Germline CDR1 and CDR2: DFQATT and SNEGSKA (reference sequence). Trimming shortened V by 5 bases and J by 6 bases, and 7 bases separated the two germline ends. CDR3 protein: CSAPDPGELFF. Written as DNA, the CDR3 is TGCAGTGCTCCGGACCCCGGGGAGCTGTTTTTT.

CDR3 sequence: CASSLYEQFF. CDR3 DNA: TGTGCCAGCAGCTTATATGAGCAGTTCTTC. The chain recombines TRBV7-9 with TRBJ2-1; unclear D gene. Trimming shortened V by 2 bases and J by 8 bases, and 1 base separated the two germline ends. The V gene's germline CDR1 is SEHNR and CDR2 FQNEAQ (reference sequence). This CDR3 comprises 10 residues. The complete variable domain, with remaining parts taken from reference TRBV7-9 and TRBJ2-1, reads DTGVSQNPRHKITKRGQNVTFRCDPISEHNRLYWYRQTLGQGPEFLTYFQNEAQLEKSRLLSDRFSAERPKGSFSTLEIQRTEQGDSAMYLCASSLYEQFFGPGTRLTVL.

On this clone: The sample contains more than one DNA sequence encoding this CDR3. The chain joins TRBV29-1 to TRBJ2-2; D unclear. The CDR3 consists of 13 residues. Germline V gene sequence: CDR1 SQVTM, CDR2 ANQGSEA. V gave up 0 bases and J gave up 4 bases, with 6 bases separating them. CDR3 bases: TGCAGCGTTGAAGAGGGTAGCACCGGGGAGCTGTTTTTT. Residues: CSVEEGSTGELFF.

This chain joins TRBV27 and TRBJ2-7, with unresolved D. The CDR3 has 13 residues. Germline V lookup: CDR1 MNHEY, CDR2 SMNVEV (reference sequence). V was trimmed by 6 bases and J by 1 base, leaving 10 bases between them. CDR3 DNA: TGTGCCAGCAGGGTCAGCGCATCCTACGAGCAGTACTTC. It is translated as CASRVSASYEQYF.

V usage is TRBV27 and J usage is TRBJ2-5, with 8 bases lining up with TRBD2. The J segment lost 3 bases and the V segment lost 5 bases, leaving 5 bases of the junction unmatched. The CDR3 is made up of 14 amino acids. Germline lookup yields CDR1 MNHEY and CDR2 SMNVEV (reference sequence). The CDR3 DNA follows: TGTGCCAGCAGTCGCCATAGCGGGGAAGAGACCCAGTACTTC. This encodes CASSRHSGEETQYF.